In its sample, the clone carrying this TCR beta chain was seen once. Other DNA sequences in this specimen translate into the identical CDR3. The data were taken from a study of blood T cell repertoires in COVID-19. TCRdb's table, derived via immunoSEQ multiplex PCR, lists solely in-frame clones and lacks some. The profile covers 410,000 or so clones, with around nine tenths appearing a single time and about 1.4% taken by the ten largest. This TCR derives from a woman between 40 and 55 years old with COVID-19, enrolled during active disease. The sequenced sample consisted of peripheral blood.

The CDR3 region has the DNA TGTGCCAGCAGCTTGTATGGAAACACCATATATTTT. It translates to CASSLYGNTIYF. The chain couples TRBV7-2 to TRBJ1-3; D unresolved. The germline CDR1 and CDR2 sequences are SGHTA and FQGNSA. The CDR3 loop spans 12 amino acids. V was cut by 3 bases and J by 3 bases, with 3 bases left in between.